This paragraph reports one T cell receptor (beta chain). Its target is unknown. This sample was taken from a study of identical twins. General study findings and limits: Twin pairs had excess sharing that was weaker in beta out-of-frame sequences.

CDR1 is SNHLY and CDR2 is FYNNEI in the germline V gene. The CDR3 has 13 residues. V gave up 7 bases and J gave up 3 bases, with 13 bases separating them. A single record per CDR3 protein comes from TCRdb applying MiXCR to the 5' RACE reads. The table lists 350,000 or so distinct CDR3 sequences, roughly 12% of them singletons. These data also featured in a second study, about yellow fever vaccine responses in identical twins.

The clonotype comes from a woman younger than 30 in good health. The sequenced material came from CD8+ T cells sorted from blood. This rearrangement joins TRBV2 to TRBJ2-7; D remains unclear. The chain's CDR3 is CASNPVANYEQYF. As DNA, the CDR3 is TGTGCCAGCAACCCGGTTGCGAACTACGAGCAGTACTTC.